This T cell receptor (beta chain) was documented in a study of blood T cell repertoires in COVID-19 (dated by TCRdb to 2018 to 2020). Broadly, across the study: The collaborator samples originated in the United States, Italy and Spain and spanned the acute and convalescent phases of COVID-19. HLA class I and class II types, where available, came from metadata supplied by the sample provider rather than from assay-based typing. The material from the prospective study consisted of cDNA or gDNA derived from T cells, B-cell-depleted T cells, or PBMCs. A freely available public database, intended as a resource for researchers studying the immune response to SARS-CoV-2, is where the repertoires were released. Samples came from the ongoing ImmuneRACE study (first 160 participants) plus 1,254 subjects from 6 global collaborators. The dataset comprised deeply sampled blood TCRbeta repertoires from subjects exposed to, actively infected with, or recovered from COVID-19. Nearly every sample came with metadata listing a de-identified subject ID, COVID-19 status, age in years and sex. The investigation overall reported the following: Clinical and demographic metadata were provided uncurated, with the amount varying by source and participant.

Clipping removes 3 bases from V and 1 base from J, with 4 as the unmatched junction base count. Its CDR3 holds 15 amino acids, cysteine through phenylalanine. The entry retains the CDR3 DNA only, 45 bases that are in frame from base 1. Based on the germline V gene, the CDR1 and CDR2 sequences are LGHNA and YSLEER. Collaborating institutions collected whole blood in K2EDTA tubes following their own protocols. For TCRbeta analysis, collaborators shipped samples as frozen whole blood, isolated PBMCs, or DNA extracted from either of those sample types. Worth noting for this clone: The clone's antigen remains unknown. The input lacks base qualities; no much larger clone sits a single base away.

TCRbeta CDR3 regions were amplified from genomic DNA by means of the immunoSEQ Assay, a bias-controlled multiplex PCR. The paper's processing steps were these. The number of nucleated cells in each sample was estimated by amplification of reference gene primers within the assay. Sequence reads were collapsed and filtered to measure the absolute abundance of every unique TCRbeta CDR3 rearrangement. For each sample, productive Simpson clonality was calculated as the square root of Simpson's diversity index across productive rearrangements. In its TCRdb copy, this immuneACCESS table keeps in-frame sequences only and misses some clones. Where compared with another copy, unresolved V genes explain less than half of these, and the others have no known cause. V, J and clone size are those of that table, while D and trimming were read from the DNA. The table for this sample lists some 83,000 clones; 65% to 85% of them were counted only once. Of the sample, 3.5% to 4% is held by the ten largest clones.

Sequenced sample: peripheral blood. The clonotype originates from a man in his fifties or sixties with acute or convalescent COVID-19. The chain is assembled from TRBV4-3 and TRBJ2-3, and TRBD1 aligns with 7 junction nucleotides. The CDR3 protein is CASSQTGLGTDTQYF. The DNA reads TGCGCCAGCAGCCAGACAGGGTTGGGCACAGATACGCAGTATTTT.